This T cell receptor beta chain emerged from a study of human T cells and chemical hapten exposure. Study overall: Donors were sensitized with 2% DPC on the upper inner arm. The patients, most of them female, presented with alopecia areata, totalis or universalis. Study-wide points: TCRs above 1 in 1000 frequency stayed constant with DPC sensitization.

With 2 bases removed from V and 3 bases from J, the gap between germline ends came to 9 bases. This CDR3 is 14 amino acids long. Ten or more counts support this clonotype. What it binds is unknown. As to time point: patch test 1, 2 weeks after DPC sensitization. Treatment in this sample: therapeutic diphenylcyclopropenone sensitization with weekly scalp DPC. The study used a library that attached unique molecular identifiers to individual cDNA molecules. One entry per CDR3 protein results from TCRdb running MiXCR on the RACE reads. The sample lists 300,000 to 400,000 distinct CDR3 sequences, approximately 6.3% seen once, with 7% to 10% in the top ten.

The origin of this receptor is a woman between 18 and 29 years old with alopecia areata. Some clones in this sample may be carry-over from other donors' samples. The chain couples TRBV12-3 or TRBV12-4 to TRBJ2-3, with D possibly matching TRBD1 (5 bases). Sequencing used whole blood, obtained in connection with sensitization to the hapten diphenylcyclopropenone (DPC). The CDR3 sequence is CASSLRRGTDTQYF. The CDR3 nucleotides are TGTGCCAGCAGTTTAAGAAGGGGAACAGATACGCAGTATTTT.